The 24 T cell receptor beta chains below were found in one sample sequenced in a study of cytomegalovirus exposure and HLA in healthy donors. PCR used 60 Vbeta primers and 13 Jbeta primers. The data were produced by immunoSEQ multiplex PCR, yet TCRdb's version contains in-frame clones alone and is incomplete. The table has around 170,000 clones, over 65% seen once. The sequenced material came from PBMCs. The origin of the receptors is a man in his late teens or twenties in good health and CMV-seronegative.

V is TRBV10-2 and J is TRBJ2-1, with D perhaps matching TRBD2 (6 bases). V gave up 3 bases and J gave up 5 bases, with 14 bases separating them. Germline loops: CDR1 WSHSY, CDR2 SAAADI. This CDR3 region has 15 residues. CDR3 residues: CASSDPQAGHNEQFF. The CDR3 region has the DNA TGCGCCAGCAGTGATCCCCAAGCGGGCCACAATGAGCAGTTCTTC.

The chain is built from TRBV28 and TRBJ2-1; 15 nucleotides agree with TRBD2. The CDR3 spans 18 residues. After removal of 7 bases from V and 5 bases from J, the junction contained 12 bases not matched to a gene. Germline values: CDR1 MDHEN, CDR2 SYDVKM. CDR3 bases: TGTGCCAGCACCCCGGGACTAGCGGGGGGCCGGGAGGACAATGAGCAGTTCTTC. Residues: CASTPGLAGGREDNEQFF.

The chain has TRBV28 and TRBJ2-7, with 9 nucleotides matching TRBD2. CDR1 and CDR2 from the germline V gene are MDHEN and SYDVKM. Losses at the gene ends were 8 bases for V and 2 bases for J; bases not matched to a gene: 4. This CDR3 spans 13 amino acids. The CDR3 here is CASWAGGTYEQYF. The CDR3 DNA reads TGTGCCAGCTGGGCGGGAGGGACCTACGAGCAGTACTTC.

V is TRBV9 and J is TRBJ2-2; no clear D gene. V was shortened by 3 bases and J by 6 bases, with 3 bases between the two germline ends. The germline V gene has CDR1 SGDLS and CDR2 YYNGEE. This CDR3 has 11 amino acids. CDR3 coding DNA: TGTGCCAGCAGCGACTCCGGGGAGCTGTTTTTT. This sequence encodes CASSDSGELFF.

CDR3 DNA sequence: TGTGCCATCAGGGGGGCGGGCCAAGAGACCCAGTACTTC. Translation gives CAIRGAGQETQYF. The rearrangement joins TRBV10-3 to TRBJ2-5; tentative D call: TRBD1 (6 bases). The CDR3 has 13 amino acids. V was shortened by 6 bases and J by 1 base, with 9 bases between the two germline ends. Germline V lookup: CDR1 ENHRY, CDR2 SYGVKD.

This CDR3 is CASSLKQGRETQYF. The CDR3, as DNA: TGCGCCAGCAGCTTAAAACAGGGGCGAGAGACCCAGTACTTC. This sequence joins TRBV5-1 and TRBJ2-5; 7 nucleotides match TRBD1. Germline CDR1 and CDR2: SGHRS and YFSETQ. V was pared by 2 bases and J by 4 bases, with 5 bases of the junction left unmatched. CDR3 length equals 14 residues.

This clone was counted a few times. This rearrangement joins TRBV6-5 to TRBJ2-7; possibly TRBD1 for D (6 bases). Germline V gives CDR1 MNHEY, CDR2 SVGAGI. Trimming left V 0 bases short and J 0 bases short, with 6 bases between. The CDR3 extends over 14 amino acids. The CDR3 is CASSYSGHSYEQYF. The CDR3 DNA follows: TGTGCCAGCAGTTACTCGGGACACTCCTACGAGCAGTACTTC.

The chain recombines TRBV5-1 with TRBJ2-7; tentatively, D is TRBD1 (5 bases). The CDR3 is 14 residues long. The V end lost 1 base, the J end lost 1 base, and 9 bases lay between the germline ends. Germline V lookup: CDR1 SGHRS, CDR2 YFSETQ. The CDR3 DNA is TGCGCCAGCAGCTTGTTGGCAGGGTCCTACGAGCAGTACTTC. It specifies CASSLLAGSYEQYF. The complete variable domain, with remaining parts taken from reference TRBV5-1 and TRBJ2-7, reads KAGVTQTPRYLIKTRGQQVTLSCSPISGHRSVSWYQQTPGQGLQFLFEYFSETQRNKGNFPGRFSGRQFSNSRSEMNVSTLELGDSALYLCASSLLAGSYEQYFGPGTRLTVT.

The chain links TRBV14 to TRBJ2-3, with D possibly being TRBD1 (6 bases). With 1 base removed from V and 0 bases from J, the gap between germline ends came to 14 bases. The CDR3 has 17 residues. CDR1 and CDR2 (germline): SGHDN, FVKESK. The CDR3 region is CASSQGDFGGSTDTQYF. CDR3 nucleotides: TGTGCCAGCAGCCAAGGTGATTTTGGGGGCAGCACAGATACGCAGTATTTT.

This chain uses TRBV6-5 with TRBJ1-6; D possibly corresponds to TRBD1 (5 bases). The CDR3 spans 15 residues. V lost 6 bases and J 9 bases, leaving 18 bases between the germline ends. The germline gives CDR1 MNHEY, CDR2 SVGAGI. CDR3 DNA: TGTGCCAGCAGACACCCGGAACCCGGGGGTTCACCCCTCCACTTT. Protein: CASRHPEPGGSPLHF.

The sample holds a few counts of this clone. V is TRBV30 and J is TRBJ2-7, with 8 bases aligning to TRBD1. V trimming: 4 bases; J trimming: 7 bases; junction bases outside the gene matches: 9. The germline V gene encodes CDR1 GTSNPN and CDR2 SVGIG (reference sequence). This CDR3 region has 13 residues. For the CDR3, the DNA is TGTGCCTGGATGGCGCAGGGGGCTCAAGAGCAGTACTTC. Protein: CAWMAQGAQEQYF.

Points on this clone: One end of the junction is discordant with germline, which a read error may explain. The CDR3 DNA sequence: TGTGCTAGCAGCTTAGGGGACGGACTAGTACCTGAAGCTTTCTTT. It specifies CASSLGDGLVPEAFF. The chain employs TRBV7-7 and TRBJ1-1; D is perhaps TRBD1 (5 bases). Germline lookup yields CDR1 SSHAT and CDR2 FNYEAQ (reference sequence). The CDR3 length is 15 residues. The whole variable domain, filled in from reference TRBV7-7 and TRBJ1-1, reads GAGVSQSPRYKVTKRGQDVTLRCDPISSHATLYWYQQALGQGPEFLTYFNYEAQPDKSGLPSDRFSAERPEGSISTLTIQRTEQRDSAMYRCASSLGDGLVPEAFFGQGTRLTVV.

Regarding this clone: The same CDR3 also results from other DNA sequences found in this sample. The CDR3 DNA follows: TGTGCCAGCAGTTCGTTAGGACAGGACAACTACACCTTC. Its protein product is CASSSLGQDNYTF. The genes are TRBV27 and TRBJ1-2, with TRBD1 matching over 7 bases. Germline V gene lookup returns CDR1 MNHEY and CDR2 SMNVEV (reference sequence). Germline trimming cut 4 bases from V and 10 bases from J; bases unmatched to any gene: 9. The CDR3 has 13 amino acids.

The J gene is TRBJ1-6, the V gene TRBV2, with D possibly TRBD1 on 5 matching bases. CDR3 length: 14 residues. Between the trimmed V and J ends, which lost 3 bases and 10 bases, there was a span of 13 bases. Germline assignment: CDR1 SNHLY and CDR2 FYNNEI. CDR3 nucleotides: TGTGCCAGCAGTGATCGGGCAGGGAACTCACCCCTCCACTTT. This encodes CASSDRAGNSPLHF.

V gene TRBV7-3 combines with J gene TRBJ2-5, with D possibly being TRBD2 (6 bases). The CDR3 runs to 16 residues. Trimming left V 5 bases short and J 4 bases short, with 20 bases between. CDR1 SGHTA and CDR2 FQGTGA come from the germline V gene. CDR3 nucleotides: TGTGCCAGCAGCCCCCACGGCGGGATATCGGTAGAGACCCAGTACTTC. It specifies CASSPHGGISVETQYF.

The rearrangement joins TRBV14 to TRBJ2-1; possibly TRBD2 for D (6 bases). CDR1 and CDR2 from the germline V gene are SGHDN and FVKESK. The CDR3 is 13 residues long. V was pared by 4 bases and J by 9 bases, with 13 bases between. Here the CDR3 DNA reads TGTGCCAGCAGCCGCCTTGGGGGGAGTGAGCAGTTCTTC. Protein product: CASSRLGGSEQFF.

This rearrangement joins TRBV27 to TRBJ2-3, with 14 bases fitting TRBD2. The CDR3 loop spans 18 amino acids. After removal of 3 bases from V and 5 bases from J, the junction contained 10 bases not matched to a gene. Germline CDR1 is MNHEY and CDR2 is SMNVEV (reference sequence). CDR3 region: CASSLRWTSGGSEDTQYF. The CDR3 coding sequence is TGTGCCAGCAGTTTGCGTTGGACTAGCGGGGGGTCTGAAGATACGCAGTATTTT.

The J gene is TRBJ2-2, the V gene TRBV6-6; D remains ambiguous. Trimming took off 8 bases at V and 4 bases at J, with 14 bases between the two ends. The germline V gene encodes CDR1 MNHNY and CDR2 SVGAGI (reference sequence). The CDR3 is 14 amino acids. In nucleotides, the CDR3 is TGTGCCAGCGCCGACGGCCCGGGCACCGGGGAGCTGTTTTTT. Protein sequence: CASADGPGTGELFF.

The chain recombines TRBV5-1 with TRBJ2-7, with D possibly being TRBD2 (5 bases). The V and J ends lost 3 bases and 7 bases respectively, with 11 bases between them. The length of the CDR3 is 12 residues. CDR1 is SGHRS, CDR2 YFSETQ, per germline. DNA for the CDR3: TGCGCCAGCAGCTCCGGACTTGGGGAGCAGTACTTC. Translation gives CASSSGLGEQYF. The variable domain in full, with the rest retrieved from reference TRBV5-1 and TRBJ2-7, is KAGVTQTPRYLIKTRGQQVTLSCSPISGHRSVSWYQQTPGQGLQFLFEYFSETQRNKGNFPGRFSGRQFSNSRSEMNVSTLELGDSALYLCASSSGLGEQYFGPGTRLTVT.

The V call is TRBV5-1, the J call TRBJ2-1; TRBD2 agrees at 16 bases. V was pared by 3 bases and J by 2 bases, with 5 bases of the junction left unmatched. This CDR3 spans 18 amino acids. Looked up from germline, CDR1 is SGHRS and CDR2 is YFSETQ. This CDR3 reads CASSYGTSGRAAYNEQFF. CDR3 sequence (DNA): TGCGCCAGCAGCTATGGGACTAGCGGGAGGGCCGCCTACAATGAGCAGTTCTTC.

For the CDR3, the DNA is TGTGCCAGTCGTACAGGGGCGAGCACAGATACGCAGTATTTT. The encoded protein is CASRTGASTDTQYF. The chain links TRBV6-1 to TRBJ2-3; TRBD1 matches 7 bases. The V gene end was trimmed by 9 bases and the J gene end by 0 bases; junction bases not matched to a gene: 6. The CDR3 loop spans 14 amino acids. Germline CDR1 MNHNS, CDR2 SASEGT.

V and J are TRBV19 and TRBJ1-4; 8 positions match TRBD1. The trim removed 7 bases at V and 7 bases at J, leaving 8 bases unmatched. Germline V CDR1 and CDR2: LNHDA, SQIVND (reference sequence). CDR3 length: 14 amino acids. Here the CDR3 reads CASTRGQGGEKLFF. Written as DNA, the CDR3 is TGTGCCAGTACGCGCGGACAGGGTGGTGAAAAACTGTTTTTT.

This chain uses TRBV6-1 with TRBJ1-5, with TRBD1 matching over 7 bases. Trimming took 5 bases from V and 5 from J; bases not matched to a gene: 9. Germline V lookup: CDR1 MNHNS, CDR2 SASEGT. The CDR3 extends over 15 amino acids. CDR3 bases: TGTGCCAGCAGTCCATACTCAACAGGGGATCAGCCCCAGCATTTT. Its protein product is CASSPYSTGDQPQHF.

This clone was seen only a few times. The chain is built from TRBV5-1 and TRBJ1-1; a possible D gene is TRBD1 (5 bases). Per germline, CDR1 SGHRS and CDR2 YFSETQ. The ends were cut back, 4 bases at V and 4 bases at J, with 14 bases in the middle. The CDR3 has 14 residues. The CDR3 coding sequence is TGCGCCAGCAGCCCCATCGCCGGGGGCACTGAAGCTTTCTTT. This gives the protein CASSPIAGGTEAFF.